These T cell receptor beta chains were read from a single sample in a study of blood T cell repertoires in COVID-19. Measured with immunoSEQ multiplex PCR; TCRdb has only the in-frame clones, and not every one. This sample has more than 80,000 clones, with around 88% found just once. Sample: peripheral blood. All receptors come from a woman aged 60-75 years with COVID-19, enrolled during active disease. CDR3s include the opening cysteine and the closing phenylalanine or tryptophan. A D gene is named only where the DNA matches it firmly. A clone size is listed for some rows: how often the clone was seen (once, few, many), or a class if it is expanded.

CDR3aa: CASSRLLGGYGYTF
CDR3nt: TGTGCCAGCAGCCGGCTACTAGGAGGCTATGGCTACACCTTC
len: 14
d_gene: NA
v_gene: TRBV5-6
abundance: NA
j_gene: TRBJ1-2

CDR3aa: CASSLVPTGSSGETQYF
CDR3nt: TGTGCCAGCAGCTTAGTACCGACAGGCTCCAGCGGAGAGACCCAGTACTTC
len: 17
d_gene: NA
v_gene: TRBV7-8
abundance: NA
j_gene: TRBJ2-5

CDR3aa: CASSYLWGESSPLHF
CDR3nt: TGTGCCAGCAGCTACCTCTGGGGGGAGAGTTCACCCCTCCACTTT
len: 15
d_gene: NA
v_gene: TRBV7-2
abundance: NA
j_gene: TRBJ1-6

CDR3aa: CASSRDSYNSPLHF
CDR3nt: TGCGCCAGCAGCCGGGACAGTTATAATTCACCCCTCCACTTT
len: 14
d_gene: TRBD1
v_gene: TRBV4-3
abundance: NA
j_gene: TRBJ1-6

CDR3aa: CASSLVASGYSYEQYF
CDR3nt: TGCGCCAGCAGCTTGGTGGCTAGCGGCTACTCCTACGAGCAGTACTTC
len: 16
d_gene: TRBD2
v_gene: TRBV5-1
abundance: NA
j_gene: TRBJ2-7

CDR3aa: CAWSVPDAADTEAFF
CDR3nt: TGTGCCTGGAGTGTACCCGACGCGGCGGACACTGAAGCTTTCTTT
len: 15
d_gene: NA
v_gene: TRBV30
abundance: NA
j_gene: TRBJ1-1

CDR3aa: CASRGGKENEQYF
CDR3nt: TGTGCCAGCAGGGGGGGTAAGGAGAACGAGCAGTACTTC
len: 13
d_gene: NA
v_gene: TRBV6-5
abundance: NA
j_gene: TRBJ2-7

CDR3aa: CASSYSRNTEAFF
CDR3nt: TGTGCCAGCAGTTACTCCAGGAACACTGAAGCTTTCTTT
len: 13
d_gene: NA
v_gene: TRBV6-5
abundance: NA
j_gene: TRBJ1-1

CDR3aa: CASSTTGRHTIYF
CDR3nt: TGTGCCAGCAGCACGACAGGGCGCCACACCATATATTTT
len: 13
d_gene: TRBD1
v_gene: TRBV6-2/TRBV6-3
abundance: NA
j_gene: TRBJ1-3

CDR3aa: CASSIIGLSGGSQETQYF
CDR3nt: TGTGCCAGTAGTATTATTGGCCTCAGCGGGGGGTCCCAAGAGACCCAGTACTTC
len: 18
d_gene: TRBD2
v_gene: TRBV19
abundance: NA
j_gene: TRBJ2-5

CDR3aa: CAWRWRNTGELFF
CDR3nt: TGTGCCTGGAGGTGGAGGAACACCGGGGAGCTGTTTTTT
len: 13
d_gene: NA
v_gene: TRBV30
abundance: NA
j_gene: TRBJ2-2

CDR3aa: CARSRRPIGGPSTDTQYF
CDR3nt: TGCGCCCGCAGCCGACGCCCAATAGGGGGCCCTAGCACAGATACGCAGTATTTT
len: 18
d_gene: TRBD1
v_gene: TRBV4-3
abundance: NA
j_gene: TRBJ2-3

CDR3aa: CASSTGQINSPLHF
CDR3nt: TGTGCCAGCAGCACGGGACAGATTAATTCACCCCTCCACTTT
len: 14
d_gene: TRBD1
v_gene: TRBV5-6
abundance: NA
j_gene: TRBJ1-6

CDR3aa: CSFNSDTEAFF
CDR3nt: TGCAGCTTTAACTCGGACACTGAAGCTTTCTTT
len: 11
d_gene: NA
v_gene: TRBV20-1
abundance: NA
j_gene: TRBJ1-1

CDR3aa: CARSLEGSGRRGEPDTQYF
CDR3nt: TGTGCCAGAAGCTTGGAGGGGTCGGGGAGGCGCGGGGAGCCAGATACGCAGTATTTT
len: 19
d_gene: NA
v_gene: TRBV5-3
abundance: NA
j_gene: TRBJ2-3

CDR3aa: CASSTGTSGGNEQFF
CDR3nt: TGCGCCAGCAGCACCGGGACTAGCGGGGGCAATGAGCAGTTCTTC
len: 15
d_gene: TRBD2
v_gene: TRBV5-1
abundance: once
j_gene: TRBJ2-1

CDR3aa: CASSPPGTGGAEQYF
CDR3nt: TGTGCCAGCAGCCCTCCCGGGACAGGGGGCGCCGAGCAGTACTTC
len: 15
d_gene: TRBD1
v_gene: TRBV7-9
abundance: NA
j_gene: TRBJ2-7

CDR3aa: CASSETSNYGYTF
CDR3nt: TGTGCCAGCAGTGAGACATCTAACTATGGCTACACCTTC
len: 13
d_gene: NA
v_gene: TRBV6-1
abundance: NA
j_gene: TRBJ1-2

CDR3aa: CASSSDTDRVNSQPQHF
CDR3nt: TGTGCCAGCAGTTCAGACACGGACAGGGTTAATAGTCAGCCCCAGCATTTT
len: 17
d_gene: TRBD1
v_gene: TRBV27
abundance: NA
j_gene: TRBJ1-5

CDR3aa: CASSPPTGQPQHF
CDR3nt: TGTGCCAGCAGTCCGCCCACAGGTCAGCCCCAGCATTTT
len: 13
d_gene: NA
v_gene: TRBV12-3/TRBV12-4
abundance: NA
j_gene: TRBJ1-5

CDR3aa: CAGSGGADNEQFF
CDR3nt: TGTGCCGGGAGCGGGGGGGCAGACAATGAGCAGTTCTTC
len: 13
d_gene: TRBD2
v_gene: TRBV30
abundance: once
j_gene: TRBJ2-1

CDR3aa: CAINEGIRTGELDEQFF
CDR3nt: TGTGCCATCAACGAAGGGATCCGGACAGGGGAATTAGATGAGCAGTTCTTC
len: 17
d_gene: TRBD1
v_gene: TRBV10-3
abundance: NA
j_gene: TRBJ2-1

CDR3aa: CASSSGQVGYNEQFF
CDR3nt: TGCGCCAGCAGCTCTGGACAGGTCGGCTACAATGAGCAGTTCTTC
len: 15
d_gene: TRBD1
v_gene: TRBV5-1
abundance: NA
j_gene: TRBJ2-1

CDR3aa: CASSYSRALSGNTIYF
CDR3nt: TGTGCCAGCAGTTACTCGAGGGCGCTCTCTGGAAACACCATATATTTT
len: 16
d_gene: NA
v_gene: TRBV6-5
abundance: NA
j_gene: TRBJ1-3

CDR3aa: CASSQEPGVGTEAFF
CDR3nt: TGCGCCAGCAGCCAAGAACCAGGGGTTGGCACTGAAGCTTTCTTT
len: 15
d_gene: NA
v_gene: TRBV4-1
abundance: once
j_gene: TRBJ1-1

CDR3aa: CASSSPLRGNQPQHF
CDR3nt: TGTGCCAGTTCCTCTCCCCTGAGGGGCAATCAGCCCCAGCATTTT
len: 15
d_gene: NA
v_gene: TRBV19
abundance: NA
j_gene: TRBJ1-5

CDR3aa: CATSESGYEQYF
CDR3nt: TGTGCCACCAGTGAATCAGGATACGAGCAGTACTTC
len: 12
d_gene: NA
v_gene: TRBV24-1
abundance: few
j_gene: TRBJ2-7

CDR3aa: CASSRKTGGATEAFF
CDR3nt: TGTGCCAGCAGCCGCAAAACAGGGGGGGCCACTGAAGCTTTCTTT
len: 15
d_gene: TRBD1
v_gene: TRBV11-2
abundance: NA
j_gene: TRBJ1-1

CDR3aa: CASSLGGHQPQHF
CDR3nt: TGTGCCAGCAGCTTGGGAGGGCATCAGCCCCAGCATTTT
len: 13
d_gene: NA
v_gene: TRBV5-8
abundance: NA
j_gene: TRBJ1-5

CDR3aa: CASSFTGGSTDTQYF
CDR3nt: TGTGCCAGCAGCTTCACAGGGGGGAGCACAGATACGCAGTATTTT
len: 15
d_gene: TRBD1
v_gene: TRBV7-2
abundance: NA
j_gene: TRBJ2-3

CDR3aa: CASSLDGETQYF
CDR3nt: TGTGCCAGCAGCTTAGATGGCGAGACCCAGTACTTC
len: 12
d_gene: NA
v_gene: TRBV11-2
abundance: NA
j_gene: TRBJ2-5

CDR3aa: CASNSPGDQISNQPQHF
CDR3nt: TGTGCCAGCAATTCCCCAGGGGACCAAATTAGCAATCAGCCCCAGCATTTT
len: 17
d_gene: NA
v_gene: TRBV5-4
abundance: NA
j_gene: TRBJ1-5

CDR3aa: CASSEEGEETQYF
CDR3nt: TGTGCCAGCAGTGAGGAAGGGGAAGAGACCCAGTACTTC
len: 13
d_gene: NA
v_gene: TRBV2
abundance: NA
j_gene: TRBJ2-5

CDR3aa: CASSEGTGGAANEKLFF
CDR3nt: TGTGCCAGCAGCGAGGGGACAGGGGGTGCCGCGAATGAAAAACTGTTTTTT
len: 17
d_gene: TRBD1
v_gene: TRBV9
abundance: NA
j_gene: TRBJ1-4

CDR3aa: CASSLREGNTIYF
CDR3nt: TGTGCCAGCAGCCTCAGGGAAGGAAACACCATATATTTT
len: 13
d_gene: NA
v_gene: TRBV27
abundance: once
j_gene: TRBJ1-3

CDR3aa: CASSYGQTTDEQFF
CDR3nt: TGTGCCAGCAGTTATGGACAGACCACGGATGAGCAGTTCTTC
len: 14
d_gene: NA
v_gene: TRBV28
abundance: NA
j_gene: TRBJ2-1

CDR3aa: CASSATAYNEQYF
CDR3nt: TGTGCCAGCAGTGCCACAGCATACAACGAGCAGTACTTC
len: 13
d_gene: NA
v_gene: TRBV6-4
abundance: NA
j_gene: TRBJ2-7

CDR3aa: CASSFGGNTIYF
CDR3nt: TGTGCCAGCAGCTTTGGCGGAAACACCATATATTTT
len: 12
d_gene: NA
v_gene: TRBV11-1
abundance: NA
j_gene: TRBJ1-3

CDR3aa: CASSGSGGAFGEQYF
CDR3nt: TGTGCCAGCAGCGGTAGCGGGGGGGCCTTCGGCGAGCAGTACTTC
len: 15
d_gene: TRBD2
v_gene: TRBV11-2
abundance: NA
j_gene: TRBJ2-7

CDR3aa: CASSPGGRGASGVYGYTF
CDR3nt: TGTGCCAGCAGCCCGGGTGGGCGGGGGGCGAGTGGCGTCTATGGCTACACCTTC
len: 18
d_gene: NA
v_gene: TRBV5-5
abundance: NA
j_gene: TRBJ1-2